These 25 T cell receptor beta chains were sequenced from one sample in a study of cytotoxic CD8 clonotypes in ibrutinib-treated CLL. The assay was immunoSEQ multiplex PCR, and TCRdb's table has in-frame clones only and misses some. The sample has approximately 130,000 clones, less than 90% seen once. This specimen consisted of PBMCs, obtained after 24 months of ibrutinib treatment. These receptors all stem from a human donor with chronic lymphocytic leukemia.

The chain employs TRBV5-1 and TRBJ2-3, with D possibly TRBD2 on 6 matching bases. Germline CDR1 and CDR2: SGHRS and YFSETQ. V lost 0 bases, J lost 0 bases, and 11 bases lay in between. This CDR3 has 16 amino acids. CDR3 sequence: CASSLAPGTSTDTQYF. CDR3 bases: TGCGCCAGCAGCTTGGCCCCAGGGACTAGCACAGATACGCAGTATTTT.

Here the CDR3 DNA reads TGTGCCAGCAGTCTTGGACAGGGAGACTACAATGAGCAGTTCTTC. Encoded protein: CASSLGQGDYNEQFF. The chain is built from TRBV6-4 and TRBJ2-1, with 8 nucleotides matching TRBD1. The ends lost 5 bases at V and 3 bases at J; junction bases unmatched: 6. This CDR3 has 15 residues. CDR1 is MRHNA, CDR2 SNTAGT, per germline.

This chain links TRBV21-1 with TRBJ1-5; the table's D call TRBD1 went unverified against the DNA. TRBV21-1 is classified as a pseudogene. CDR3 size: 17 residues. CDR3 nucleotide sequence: TGTGCCAGCAGCAAAGTCCGAGTGGGACAGTATAATCAGCCCCAGCATTTT. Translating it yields CASSKVRVGQYNQPQHF.

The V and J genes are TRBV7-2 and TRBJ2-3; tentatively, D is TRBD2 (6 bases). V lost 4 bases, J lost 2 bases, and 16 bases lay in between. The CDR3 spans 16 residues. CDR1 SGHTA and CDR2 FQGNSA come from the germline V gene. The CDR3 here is CASSSRLAGPTDTQYF. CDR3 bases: TGTGCCAGCAGCTCCCGCCTGGCGGGGCCCACAGATACGCAGTATTTT.

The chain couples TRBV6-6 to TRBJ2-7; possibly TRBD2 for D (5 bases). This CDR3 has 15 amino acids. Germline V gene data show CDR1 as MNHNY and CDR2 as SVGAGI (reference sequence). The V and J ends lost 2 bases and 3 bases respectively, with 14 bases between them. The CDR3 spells CASSYVGEIHYEQYF. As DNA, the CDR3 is TGTGCCAGCAGTTACGTCGGGGAGATCCACTACGAGCAGTACTTC.

Here the CDR3 DNA reads TGTGCCAGCAGCGTCGATCAGGGGATCTACAATGAGCAGTTCTTC. Its translation is CASSVDQGIYNEQFF. V and J are TRBV9 and TRBJ2-1, with D possibly matching TRBD1 (6 bases). The CDR3 contains 15 residues. Germline loops: CDR1 SGDLS, CDR2 YYNGEE. V lost 2 bases, J lost 3 bases, and 12 bases lay in between. The full variable domain, with the rest looked up from reference TRBV9 and TRBJ2-1, is DSGVTQTPKHLITATGQRVTLRCSPRSGDLSVYWYQQSLDQGLQFLIQYYNGEERAKGNILERFSAQQFPDLHSELNLSSLELGDSALYFCASSVDQGIYNEQFFGPGTRLTVL.

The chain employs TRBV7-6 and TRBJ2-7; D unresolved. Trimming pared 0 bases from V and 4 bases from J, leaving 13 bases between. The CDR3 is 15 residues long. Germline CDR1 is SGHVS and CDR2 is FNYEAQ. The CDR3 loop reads CASSLAGDIRYEQYF. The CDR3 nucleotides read TGTGCCAGCAGCTTAGCAGGCGACATAAGATACGAGCAGTACTTC.

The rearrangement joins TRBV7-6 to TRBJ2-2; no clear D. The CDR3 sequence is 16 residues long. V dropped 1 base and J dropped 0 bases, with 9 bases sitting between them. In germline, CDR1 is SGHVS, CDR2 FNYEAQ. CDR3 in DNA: TGTGCCAGCAGCTTAGTTTGGCGGACGAACACCGGGGAGCTGTTTTTT. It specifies CASSLVWRTNTGELFF.

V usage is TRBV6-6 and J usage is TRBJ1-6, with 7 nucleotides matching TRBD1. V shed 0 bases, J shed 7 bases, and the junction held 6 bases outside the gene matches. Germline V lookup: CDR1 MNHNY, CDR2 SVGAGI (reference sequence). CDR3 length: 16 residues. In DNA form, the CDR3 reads TGTGCCAGCAGTTACTCTCCGGGACAGAAAAATTCACCCCTCCACTTT. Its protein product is CASSYSPGQKNSPLHF.

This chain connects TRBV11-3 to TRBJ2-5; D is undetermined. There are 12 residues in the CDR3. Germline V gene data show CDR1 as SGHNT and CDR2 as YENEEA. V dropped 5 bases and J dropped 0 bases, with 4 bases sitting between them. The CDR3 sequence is CASSQDQETQYF. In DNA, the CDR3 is TGTGCCAGCAGCCAGGACCAAGAGACCCAGTACTTC.

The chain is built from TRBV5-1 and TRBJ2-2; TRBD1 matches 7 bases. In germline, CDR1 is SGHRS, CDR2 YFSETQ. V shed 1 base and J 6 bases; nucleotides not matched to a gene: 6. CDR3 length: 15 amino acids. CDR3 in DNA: TGCGCCAGCAGCTTGAAGACCGGGACAGCCGGGGAGCTGTTTTTT. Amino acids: CASSLKTGTAGELFF.

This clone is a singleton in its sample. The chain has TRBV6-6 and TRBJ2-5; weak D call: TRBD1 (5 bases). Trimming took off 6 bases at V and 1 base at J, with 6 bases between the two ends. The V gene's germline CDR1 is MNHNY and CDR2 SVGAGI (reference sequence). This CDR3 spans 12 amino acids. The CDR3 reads CASSDSQETQYF. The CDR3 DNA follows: TGTGCCAGCAGCGACAGCCAAGAGACCCAGTACTTC.

The CDR3 bases are TGTGCCTGGAGTGATGGTACCTCCTACGAGCAGTACTTC. Its translation: CAWSDGTSYEQYF. The V call is TRBV30, the J call TRBJ2-7; D is unresolved. V was shortened by 1 base and J by 0 bases, with 7 bases between the two germline ends. This CDR3 has 13 residues. The V gene's germline CDR1 is GTSNPN and CDR2 SVGIG (reference sequence).

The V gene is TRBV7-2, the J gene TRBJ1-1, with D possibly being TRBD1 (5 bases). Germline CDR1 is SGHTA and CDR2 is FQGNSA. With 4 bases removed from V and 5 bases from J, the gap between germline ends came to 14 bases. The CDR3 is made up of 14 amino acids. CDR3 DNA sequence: TGTGCCAGCAGCTACCAAGAGGGGCGGACTGAAGCTTTCTTT. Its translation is CASSYQEGRTEAFF. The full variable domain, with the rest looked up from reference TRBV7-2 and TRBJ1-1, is GAGVSQSPSNKVTEKGKDVELRCDPISGHTALYWYRQSLGQGLEFLIYFQGNSAPDKSGLPSDRFSAERTGGSVSTLTIQRTQQEDSAVYLCASSYQEGRTEAFFGQGTRLTVV.

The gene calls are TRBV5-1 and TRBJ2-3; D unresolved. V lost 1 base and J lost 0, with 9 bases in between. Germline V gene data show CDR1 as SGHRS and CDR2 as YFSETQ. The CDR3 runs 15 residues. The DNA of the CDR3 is TGCGCCAGCAGCTTGATGGGCTCTAGCACAGATACGCAGTATTTT. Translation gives CASSLMGSSTDTQYF.

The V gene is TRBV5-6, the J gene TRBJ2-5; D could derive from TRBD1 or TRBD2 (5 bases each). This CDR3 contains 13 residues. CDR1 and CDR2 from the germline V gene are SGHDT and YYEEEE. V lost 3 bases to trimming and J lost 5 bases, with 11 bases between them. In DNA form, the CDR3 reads TGTGCCAGCAGCTATGGGACGGGGGAGACCCAGTACTTC. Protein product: CASSYGTGETQYF.

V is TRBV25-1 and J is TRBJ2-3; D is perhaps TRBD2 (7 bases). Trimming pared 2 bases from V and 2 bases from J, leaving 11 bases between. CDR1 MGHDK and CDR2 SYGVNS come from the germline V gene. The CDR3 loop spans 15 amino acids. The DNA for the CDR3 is TGTGCCAGCAGTGAAGGGGGGGGGCACACAGATACGCAGTATTTT. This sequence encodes CASSEGGGHTDTQYF.

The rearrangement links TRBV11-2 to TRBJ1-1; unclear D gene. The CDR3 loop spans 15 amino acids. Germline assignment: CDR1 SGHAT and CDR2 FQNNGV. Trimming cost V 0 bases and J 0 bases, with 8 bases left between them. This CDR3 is CASSLDFGMNTEAFF. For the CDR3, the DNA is TGTGCCAGCAGCTTAGACTTCGGGATGAACACTGAAGCTTTCTTT.

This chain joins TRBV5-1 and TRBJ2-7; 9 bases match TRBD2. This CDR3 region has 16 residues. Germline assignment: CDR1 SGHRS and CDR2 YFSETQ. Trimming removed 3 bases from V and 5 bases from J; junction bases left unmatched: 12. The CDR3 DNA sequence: TGCGCCAGCAGCTCGGCTAGCGGGGACCCGGGGAACGAGCAGTACTTC. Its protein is CASSSASGDPGNEQYF.

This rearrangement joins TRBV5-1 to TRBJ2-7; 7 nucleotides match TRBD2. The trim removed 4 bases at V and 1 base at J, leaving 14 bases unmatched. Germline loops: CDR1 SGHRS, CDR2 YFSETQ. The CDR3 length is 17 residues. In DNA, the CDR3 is TGCGCCAGCAGCCGGGGGAAGAGCGGGGTCAGATCCTACGAGCAGTACTTC. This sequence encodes CASSRGKSGVRSYEQYF.

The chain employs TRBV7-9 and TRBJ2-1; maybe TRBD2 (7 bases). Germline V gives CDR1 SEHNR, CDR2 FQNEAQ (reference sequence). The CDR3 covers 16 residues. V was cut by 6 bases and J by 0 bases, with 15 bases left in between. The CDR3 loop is CASRIGGGSSYNEQFF. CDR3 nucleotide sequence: TGTGCCAGCAGAATTGGGGGCGGGAGCTCCTACAATGAGCAGTTCTTC.

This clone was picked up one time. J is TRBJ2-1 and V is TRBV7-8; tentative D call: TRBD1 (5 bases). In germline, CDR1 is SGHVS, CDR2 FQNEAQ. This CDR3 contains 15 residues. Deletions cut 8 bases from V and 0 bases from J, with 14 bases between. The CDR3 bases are TGTGCCAGCCGGCCGACAGACTTCTCCTACAATGAGCAGTTCTTC. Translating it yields CASRPTDFSYNEQFF.

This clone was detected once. The CDR3 here is CASSPSSGALYEQYF. DNA of the CDR3: TGTGCCAGCTCACCGAGTAGCGGCGCATTGTACGAGCAGTACTTC. The gene calls are TRBV18 and TRBJ2-7, with a tentative D call TRBD2 (6 bases). The CDR3 loop spans 15 amino acids. Trimming took 3 bases from V and 4 from J, leaving 16 bases between them. The V gene's germline CDR1 is KGHSH and CDR2 LQKENI.

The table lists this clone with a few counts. CDR3 loop: CASSLQGGVSYEQYF. CDR3 coding DNA: TGTGCCAGCAGCTTGCAGGGAGGGGTATCCTACGAGCAGTACTTC. The chain uses TRBV7-6 and TRBJ2-7; TRBD2 aligns across 7 bases. CDR3 length: 15 residues. The J segment lost 1 base and the V segment lost 3 bases, leaving 6 bases of the junction unmatched. In germline, CDR1 is SGHVS, CDR2 FNYEAQ.

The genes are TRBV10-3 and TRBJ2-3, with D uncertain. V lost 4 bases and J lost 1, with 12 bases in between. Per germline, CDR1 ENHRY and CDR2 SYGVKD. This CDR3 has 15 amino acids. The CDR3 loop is CAISAPEQGTDTQYF. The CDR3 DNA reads TGTGCCATCAGTGCCCCTGAACAAGGCACAGATACGCAGTATTTT.